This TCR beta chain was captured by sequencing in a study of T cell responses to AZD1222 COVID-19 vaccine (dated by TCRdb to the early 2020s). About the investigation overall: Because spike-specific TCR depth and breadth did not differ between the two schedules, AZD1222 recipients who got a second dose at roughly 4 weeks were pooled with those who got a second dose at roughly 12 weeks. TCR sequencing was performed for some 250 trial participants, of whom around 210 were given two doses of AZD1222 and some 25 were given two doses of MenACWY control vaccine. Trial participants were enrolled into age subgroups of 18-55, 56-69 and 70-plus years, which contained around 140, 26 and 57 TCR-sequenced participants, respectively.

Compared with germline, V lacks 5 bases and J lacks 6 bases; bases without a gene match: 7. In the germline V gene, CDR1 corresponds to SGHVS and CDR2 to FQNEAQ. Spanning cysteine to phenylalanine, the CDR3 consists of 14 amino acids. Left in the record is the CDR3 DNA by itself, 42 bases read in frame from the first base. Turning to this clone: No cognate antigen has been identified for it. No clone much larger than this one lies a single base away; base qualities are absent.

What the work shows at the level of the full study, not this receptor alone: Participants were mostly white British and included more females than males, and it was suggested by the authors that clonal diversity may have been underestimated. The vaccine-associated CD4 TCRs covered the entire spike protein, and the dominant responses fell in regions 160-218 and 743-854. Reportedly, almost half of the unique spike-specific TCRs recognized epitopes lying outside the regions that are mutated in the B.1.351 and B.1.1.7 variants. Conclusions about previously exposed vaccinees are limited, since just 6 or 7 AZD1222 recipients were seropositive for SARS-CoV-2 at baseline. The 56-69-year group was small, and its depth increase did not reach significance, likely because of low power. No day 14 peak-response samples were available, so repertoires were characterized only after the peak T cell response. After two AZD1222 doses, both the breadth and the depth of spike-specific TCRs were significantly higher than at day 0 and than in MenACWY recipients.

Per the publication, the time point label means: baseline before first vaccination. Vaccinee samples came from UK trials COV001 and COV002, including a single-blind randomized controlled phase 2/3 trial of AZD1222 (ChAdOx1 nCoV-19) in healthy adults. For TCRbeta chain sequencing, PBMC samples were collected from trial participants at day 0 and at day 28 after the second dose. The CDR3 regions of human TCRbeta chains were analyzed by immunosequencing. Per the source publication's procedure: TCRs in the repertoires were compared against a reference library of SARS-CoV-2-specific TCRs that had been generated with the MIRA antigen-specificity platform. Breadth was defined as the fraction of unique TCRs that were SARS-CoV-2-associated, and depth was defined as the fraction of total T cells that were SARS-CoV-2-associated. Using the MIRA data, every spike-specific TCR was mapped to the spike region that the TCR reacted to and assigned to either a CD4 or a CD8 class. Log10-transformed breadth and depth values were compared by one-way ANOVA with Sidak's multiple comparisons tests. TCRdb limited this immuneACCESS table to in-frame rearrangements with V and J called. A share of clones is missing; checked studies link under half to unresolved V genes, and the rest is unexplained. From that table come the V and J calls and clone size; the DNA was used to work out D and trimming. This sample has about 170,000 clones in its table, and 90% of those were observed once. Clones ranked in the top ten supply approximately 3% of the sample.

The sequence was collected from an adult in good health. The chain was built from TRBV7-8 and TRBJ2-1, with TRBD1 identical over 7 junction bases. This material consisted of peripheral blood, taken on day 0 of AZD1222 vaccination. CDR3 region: CASSTGTATNEQFF. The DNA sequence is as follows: TGTGCCAGCAGCACCGGGACAGCTACCAATGAGCAGTTCTTC.